This TCR beta chain was recovered during a study of T-cell reconstitution after alpha-beta-depleted transplantation in children. Preparation of the TCRbeta library involved a method that used unique molecular identifiers. TCRdb re-analysed the PCR reads in MiXCR, keeping a single row per CDR3 protein. Here the sample spans 150,000 to 200,000 distinct CDR3 sequences, less than 15% being singletons. CDR3 size: 15 residues. The V gene's germline CDR1 is KGHSH and CDR2 LQKENI. V lost 9 bases, J lost 2 bases, and 13 bases stayed unmatched. The chain combines TRBV18 with TRBJ2-7; 7 nucleotides match TRBD1. This TCR was sampled from a human donor who donated a stem cell graft to a child with acute lymphoblastic leukemia. The sample here was PBMCs from the stem cell graft donor, taken from the stem cell graft. The CDR3 DNA follows: TGTGCCAGTTCAGTCACAGGGGCAGGTGCCTACGAGCAGTACTTC. Translation: CASSVTGAGAYEQYF.